This note documents a single T cell receptor (beta chain) sequence. Its antigen is not identified. The data were taken from a study of T cell responses to AZD1222 COVID-19 vaccine. Whole-study results and caveats: It should be noted that donors were predominantly white British and more often female, and clonal diversity was possibly underestimated.

Germline V lookup: CDR1 SGHDT, CDR2 YYEEEE. The CDR3 totals 13 residues. V was clipped by 4 bases and J by 7 bases, with 12 bases between them. Clones were read by immunoSEQ multiplex PCR, and TCRdb kept only the in-frame ones, dropping some. This sample has 150,000 to 160,000 clones, with 90% found just once. This receptor was taken from an adult in good health. The chain has TRBV5-6 and TRBJ2-1; D is ambiguous. Sequences were derived from peripheral blood, sampled on day 0 of AZD1222 vaccination. CDR3 protein: CASSPGLRNEQFF. The CDR3 DNA is TGTGCCAGCAGCCCCGGTCTTAGGAATGAGCAGTTCTTC.